This is a list of T cell receptor beta chains from one sample in a study of glioma-infiltrating T cells. TCRdb used MiXCR to reprocess the multiplex PCR reads, holding one entry per CDR3 protein. Seen here are around 140,000 distinct CDR3 sequences, more than 35% observed once, and the top ten hold roughly 20%. Sequencing was performed on glioma tissue, nonneoplastic brain tissue, or PBMCs (not recorded which). The receptors derive from a human donor with low-grade glioma or glioblastoma, undergoing nonglioma brain surgery, or in good health (not recorded which). Each CDR3 is given with its conserved first and last residue. Each record gives: V gene, J gene, clone size, CDR3 protein. Size is stated for part of the rows, as once, few or many counts, or as a class when the clone is expanded.

TRBV12-3/TRBV12-4	TRBJ1-5	-	CASSLTGTGYQPQHF
TRBV20-1	TRBJ2-1	many	CSASGLAGLDEQFF
TRBV6-1	TRBJ2-1	many	CASSRSVAAYNEQFF
TRBV6-1	TRBJ2-7	few	CASSYRGFGYEQYF
TRBV20-1	TRBJ2-3	-	CSANPSSGLTDTQYF
TRBV5-1	TRBJ2-3	-	CASSPTTLSYTDTQYF
TRBV28	TRBJ2-1	-	CASLNSAGEQFF
TRBV7-9	TRBJ2-3	many	CASSEDRAPDTQYF
TRBV20-1	TRBJ2-4	-	CSASLYAKNIQYF
TRBV4-3	TRBJ1-1	few	CASSRSTGSTEAFF
TRBV6-5	TRBJ1-1	once	CASSYSIYQNTEAFF
TRBV20-1	TRBJ2-7	once	CSARTSFGTCISYEQYF
TRBV20-1	TRBJ1-5	-	CSARERLNQPQHF
TRBV20-1	TRBJ2-7	-	CSVSSGVGSEQYF
TRBV15	TRBJ2-3	few	CATGGELVTDTQYF
TRBV10-3	TRBJ2-5	-	CAIKGTAQETQYF
TRBV6-6	TRBJ2-7	-	CASSYTPSGSYYEQYF
TRBV4-1	TRBJ2-7	-	CASKGTGGSYEKYF
TRBV20-1	TRBJ2-7	few	CSAQQGYEQYF
TRBV29-1	TRBJ1-3	-	CSVGTGNTIYF
TRBV12-3/TRBV12-4	TRBJ1-3	-	CASSLGRLSRNTIYF
TRBV28	TRBJ1-5	many	CASSLQDQPQHF
TRBV25-1	TRBJ1-4	-	CASGRGGREKLFF
TRBV6-2/TRBV6-3	TRBJ2-7	few	CASSLRFEQYF
TRBV4-1	TRBJ2-7	-	CASSLTPGTESYEQYF
TRBV6-2/TRBV6-3	TRBJ2-2	few	CASIESGPLGTGELFF
TRBV12-5	TRBJ2-5	once	CASGSRTGRETQYF
TRBV10-3	TRBJ1-2	-	CAISESNGGGGGYTF
TRBV5-6	TRBJ2-1	few	CASSLRGASEQFF
TRBV4-2	TRBJ2-7	many	CASRGSPYEQYF
TRBV19	TRBJ2-7	few	CASSMEQAIPYEQYF
TRBV7-2	TRBJ1-1	few	CASSYGGGVPTEAFF
TRBV20-1	TRBJ2-5	many	CSAQGGTGIVTQYF
TRBV12-3/TRBV12-4	TRBJ1-1	-	CASLRKSSNTEAFF
TRBV19	TRBJ1-1	-	CASKAREGTEAFF
TRBV20-1	TRBJ1-3	-	CSARGSWNTIYF
TRBV6-2/TRBV6-3	TRBJ2-7	few	CASSYGDSYEQYF
TRBV30	TRBJ1-4	-	CAWDSYNEKLFF
TRBV6-9	TRBJ2-4	once	CASIDRGIAKNIQYF
TRBV19	TRBJ1-4	-	CASSPGVATNEKLFF
TRBV6-2/TRBV6-3	TRBJ1-1	few	CASSYANTEAFF
TRBV10-2	TRBJ1-1	-	CASTTGGEGNTEAFF
TRBV6-1	TRBJ2-5	many	CASSSTYQETQYF
TRBV11-2	TRBJ1-6	-	CASSLDPGSPLHF
TRBV19	TRBJ2-7	few	CASSMWGHYEQYF
TRBV2	TRBJ1-1	-	CASRSTGFVNTEAFF
TRBV10-3	TRBJ1-6	-	CAITGTENSPLHF
TRBV7-2	TRBJ1-1	many	CASSLFERTEAFF
TRBV5-1	TRBJ2-3	-	CASRVGQASTDTQYF
TRBV4-3	TRBJ2-3	-	CASSQDGVGRTDTQYF
TRBV20-1	TRBJ2-7	many	CSARVPKGLGSYEQYF
TRBV28	TRBJ1-4	-	CASSLFTGAPNEKLFF
TRBV20-1	TRBJ1-5	-	CSASRGRGQPQHF
TRBV18	TRBJ2-5	-	CASSPMSGRQETQYF
TRBV6-1	TRBJ2-5	-	CASSRQGGRETQYF